A single sample is the source of the 19 T cell receptor beta chains below, sequenced in a study of OX40 agonist ivuxolimab in advanced cancers. The data were produced by immunoSEQ multiplex PCR, yet TCRdb's version contains in-frame clones alone and is incomplete. The sample carries about 130,000 clones, about nine tenths recorded once. The specimen comprised CD4+ or CD8+ T cells sorted from blood, sampled in a trial of the OX40 agonist ivuxolimab. Source of these receptors: an adult with an advanced solid tumor such as melanoma, head and neck, liver or kidney cancer.

This clone was seen just once. The rearrangement uses TRBV19 and TRBJ2-1; 13 bases map to TRBD2. V shed 9 bases and J 4 bases; nucleotides not matched to a gene: 6. The CDR3 is 15 amino acids. Germline values: CDR1 LNHDA, CDR2 SQIVND (reference sequence). CDR3 nucleotides: TGTGCCAGCAACGGACTAGCGGGAGTTTACAATGAGCAGTTCTTC. Residues: CASNGLAGVYNEQFF.

J is TRBJ1-1 and V is TRBV28, with D possibly TRBD1 on 5 matching bases. The CDR3 extends over 15 amino acids. V dropped 4 bases and J dropped 1 base, with 13 bases sitting between them. Germline values: CDR1 MDHEN, CDR2 SYDVKM. DNA for the CDR3: TGTGCCAGCAGTTCGCGAATTGGGGCGAACACTGAAGCTTTCTTT. Its translation: CASSSRIGANTEAFF.

The rearrangement uses TRBV20-1 and TRBJ2-3; no definite D call. The CDR3 has 11 residues. Trimming cost V 5 bases and J 6 bases, with 9 bases left between them. Germline CDR1 and CDR2: DFQATT and SNEGSKA (reference sequence). Here the CDR3 DNA reads TGCAGTGCTCCGATATGGGATACGCAGTATTTT. Translated, it gives CSAPIWDTQYF.

V and J are TRBV7-3 and TRBJ2-1; the D is unclear. The CDR3 extends over 13 amino acids. CDR1 and CDR2 (germline): SGHTA, FQGTGA. Trimming pared 2 bases from V and 9 bases from J, leaving 11 bases between. The CDR3 region is CASSLQWGSEQFF. In nucleotides, the CDR3 is TGTGCCAGCAGCTTACAGTGGGGAAGTGAGCAGTTCTTC.

This clone has just a few counts. V and J are TRBV2 and TRBJ1-1, with D unclear. Trimming removed 3 bases at V and 4 bases at J, with 12 bases between. The CDR3 has 14 amino acids. CDR1 and CDR2 from the germline V gene are SNHLY and FYNNEI. As DNA, the CDR3 is TGTGCCAGCAGTGATTCCTGGGTACTCACTGAAGCTTTCTTT. As protein: CASSDSWVLTEAFF.

Turning to this clone: A read error may produce the germline difference seen at one junction end. Other DNA variants within this sample encode the same CDR3. The chain uses TRBV5-4 and TRBJ2-7; TRBD1 aligns across 7 bases. The CDR3 contains 13 residues. CDR1 SGHNT and CDR2 YYREEE come from the germline V gene (reference sequence). In DNA, the CDR3 is TGTGCTAGCAGCTTACAGGGGACCGACGAGCAGTACTTC. It codes for CASSLQGTDEQYF.

This clone was observed a handful of times. The chain carries TRBV6-1 and TRBJ1-5, with 7 bases aligning to TRBD1. The CDR3 has 14 amino acids. J lost 5 bases, V lost 10 bases, and 11 bases had no gene match. Germline values: CDR1 MNHNS, CDR2 SASEGT. CDR3 DNA sequence: TGTGCCACTACTATGAGGACAGGCGATCAGCCCCAGCATTTT. Encoded protein: CATTMRTGDQPQHF.

This chain uses TRBV19 with TRBJ2-1, with D possibly matching TRBD2 (6 bases). This CDR3 is 14 amino acids long. Germline V gene data show CDR1 as LNHDA and CDR2 as SQIVND (reference sequence). Trimming took off 6 bases at V and 6 bases at J, with 15 bases between the two ends. This CDR3 reads CASRSSVMSNEQFF. CDR3 sequence (DNA): TGTGCCAGTAGGTCTAGCGTTATGAGCAATGAGCAGTTCTTC.

The CDR3 loop reads CASSYRGRPPYEQYF. Here the CDR3 DNA reads TGTGCCAGCAGCTACAGGGGACGCCCTCCCTACGAGCAGTACTTC. The chain has TRBV28 and TRBJ2-7; 7 positions agree with TRBD1. V lost 6 bases, J lost 2 bases, and 10 bases stayed unmatched. The CDR3 has 15 amino acids. Germline values: CDR1 MDHEN, CDR2 SYDVKM.

The chain links TRBV7-2 to TRBJ1-2; 7 nucleotides align to TRBD1. The trim removed 5 bases at V and 4 bases at J, leaving 10 bases unmatched. Germline V gene data show CDR1 as SGHTA and CDR2 as FQGNSA. CDR3 length: 15 residues. The CDR3 DNA is TGTGCCAGCAGCGATGGAGGGGGCCGGGGCTATGGCTACACCTTC. As protein: CASSDGGGRGYGYTF. Combining the CDR3 with reference TRBV7-2 and TRBJ1-2 gives the whole variable domain GAGVSQSPSNKVTEKGKDVELRCDPISGHTALYWYRQSLGQGLEFLIYFQGNSAPDKSGLPSDRFSAERTGGSVSTLTIQRTQQEDSAVYLCASSDGGGRGYGYTFGSGTRLTVV.

The chain couples TRBV7-2 to TRBJ1-5; D ambiguous. Trimming left V 1 base short and J 0 bases short, with 7 bases between. The CDR3 totals 15 residues. The germline V gene encodes CDR1 SGHTA and CDR2 FQGNSA. CDR3 bases: TGTGCCAGCAGCTTAGTCGCCCTTAGCAATCAGCCCCAGCATTTT. Translating gives CASSLVALSNQPQHF.

The J gene is TRBJ2-7, the V gene TRBV11-2, with TRBD2 matching over 8 bases. The CDR3 runs 15 residues. After removal of 5 bases from V and 6 bases from J, the junction contained 12 bases not matched to a gene. The V gene's germline CDR1 is SGHAT and CDR2 FQNNGV. CDR3 sequence reads: CASSGRGLAGPEQYF. CDR3 bases: TGTGCCAGCAGCGGGCGGGGGCTAGCGGGCCCCGAGCAGTACTTC. The full variable domain, its missing parts supplied by reference TRBV11-2 and TRBJ2-7, is EAGVAQSPRYKIIEKRQSVAFWCNPISGHATLYWYQQILGQGPKLLIQFQNNGVVDDSQLPKDRFSAERLKGVDSTLKIQPAKLEDSAVYLCASSGRGLAGPEQYFGPGTRLTVT.

The V call is TRBV6-4, the J call TRBJ2-7; TRBD1 agrees at 9 bases. The germline CDR1 and CDR2 sequences are MRHNA and SNTAGT. The CDR3 is 16 amino acids. With 6 bases clipped from V and 3 bases from J, the junction kept 12 bases outside the gene matches. CDR3 sequence (DNA): TGTGCCAGCAGCCTCGGGGACAGGGTGAATGTCTACGAGCAGTACTTC. Its protein product is CASSLGDRVNVYEQYF.

The V gene is TRBV27, the J gene TRBJ2-7, with TRBD1 matching 9 bases. J gave up 1 base and V 6 bases, and 7 bases lay outside the gene matches. There are 15 residues in the CDR3. Germline CDR1 and CDR2: MNHEY and SMNVEV (reference sequence). CDR3: CASRVNRGQSYEQYF. Written as DNA, the CDR3 is TGTGCCAGCAGGGTTAACAGGGGGCAGTCCTACGAGCAGTACTTC.

This clone was seen once. This sequence joins TRBV7-9 and TRBJ2-1; 8 bases are shared with TRBD2. The CDR3 sequence is 15 residues long. Germline V gene sequence: CDR1 SEHNR, CDR2 FQNEAQ (reference sequence). The trim removed 2 bases at V and 0 bases at J, leaving 0 bases unmatched. For the CDR3, the DNA is TGTGCCAGCAGCTTAAGCGGGAGCTCCTACAATGAGCAGTTCTTC. Translating it yields CASSLSGSSYNEQFF.

The V gene is TRBV6-1, the J gene TRBJ2-7, with TRBD1 as a possible D gene (6 bases). Trimming cost V 4 bases and J 3 bases, with 10 bases left between them. In germline, CDR1 is MNHNS, CDR2 SASEGT. There are 13 residues in the CDR3. The CDR3 DNA reads as TGTGCCAGCAGTGGGAGAGGGGGCTACGAGCAGTACTTC. This translates into CASSGRGGYEQYF.

J is TRBJ2-7 and V is TRBV14, with D possibly being TRBD2 (5 bases). CDR1 is SGHDN, CDR2 FVKESK, per germline. The CDR3 has 15 residues. With 2 bases removed from V and 8 bases from J, the gap between germline ends came to 19 bases. Here the CDR3 DNA reads TGTGCCAGCAGCCAAAAGGGCCCGACCTGGGAGAAGCAGTACTTC. Translation gives CASSQKGPTWEKQYF.

This clone has just a few counts. The chain uses TRBV19 and TRBJ2-7, with a weak D call TRBD1 (6 bases). Trimming left V 5 bases short and J 5 bases short, with 16 bases between. The CDR3 runs 14 residues. Germline CDR1 LNHDA, CDR2 SQIVND (reference sequence). The CDR3 DNA reads TGTGCCAGTAGTGCGCGCAGGGGTGTCAACGAGCAGTACTTC. This sequence encodes CASSARRGVNEQYF.

The V and J genes are TRBV27 and TRBJ2-5; 9 positions match TRBD1. CDR3 length: 18 amino acids. The V gene's germline CDR1 is MNHEY and CDR2 SMNVEV (reference sequence). V gave up 4 bases and J gave up 3 bases; unmatched junction bases: 15. CDR3 protein: CASSSRLSGTGRKETQYF. The CDR3 DNA follows: TGTGCCAGCAGTTCCAGACTCTCCGGGACAGGGAGGAAAGAGACCCAGTACTTC.